These 24 T cell receptor beta chains were all obtained from the same sample, sequenced in a study of T-cell memory formation after mild COVID-19. Using its own MiXCR run on the 5' RACE reads, TCRdb lists one record per CDR3 protein. The sample records a few hundred thousand distinct CDR3 sequences, about 17% being singletons. The sample comprised PBMCs or a T cell subset sorted from them (not recorded which). The receptor set was obtained from a man aged 18 to 35 who had mild COVID-19 (a few samples of this study predate the infection). Cell type and time point are not known.

This clonotype has only a few counts. The J gene is TRBJ1-2, the V gene TRBV4-1; 7 bases map to TRBD1. The CDR3 runs 13 residues. Germline loops: CDR1 MGHRA, CDR2 YSYEKL. Trimming took 4 bases from V and 8 from J; bases not matched to a gene: 7. Written as DNA, the CDR3 is TGCGCCAGCAGCCCCGCCGGGACAGCCGGCTACACCTTC. This gives the protein CASSPAGTAGYTF.

This clonotype has a handful of counts. The CDR3 region is CASSFWGVGTEAFF. As DNA, the CDR3 is TGTGCCAGCAGCTTCTGGGGGGTTGGCACTGAAGCTTTCTTT. V is TRBV7-2 and J is TRBJ1-1, with D perhaps matching TRBD1 (5 bases). The CDR3 extends over 14 amino acids. CDR1 SGHTA and CDR2 FQGNSA come from the germline V gene. The V end was cut by 3 bases, the J end by 4 bases, with 12 bases between.

This sequence joins TRBV10-3 and TRBJ1-2; D is ambiguous. CDR1 ENHRY and CDR2 SYGVKD come from the germline V gene. V was pared by 3 bases and J by 7 bases, with 12 bases between. The CDR3 sequence is 13 residues long. The CDR3 sequence is CAISEPVQVGYTF. CDR3 bases: TGTGCCATCAGTGAACCCGTCCAGGTTGGCTACACCTTC.

The chain employs TRBV15 and TRBJ2-7, with TRBD1 matching over 8 bases. Germline V lookup: CDR1 LNHNV, CDR2 YYDKDF (reference sequence). The V gene end was trimmed by 3 bases and the J gene end by 2 bases; junction bases not matched to a gene: 3. CDR3 length equals 14 residues. CDR3 sequence reads: CATSSGTGPYEQYV. The CDR3 region has the DNA TGTGCCACCAGCAGCGGGACAGGACCCTACGAGCAGTACGTC.

The chain recombines TRBV18 with TRBJ2-5; no clear D. The germline V gene has CDR1 KGHSH and CDR2 LQKENI. Trimming took off 2 bases at V and 5 bases at J, with 9 bases between the two ends. The CDR3 has 13 residues. The CDR3 sequence is CASSPRSIETQYF. In DNA, the CDR3 is TGTGCCAGCTCACCAAGGAGCATCGAGACCCAGTACTTC.

The chain couples TRBV7-2 to TRBJ1-2; 10 bases fit TRBD1. The CDR3 runs 14 residues. V was pared by 6 bases and J by 4 bases, with 5 bases of the junction left unmatched. Germline-derived CDR1 and CDR2 are SGHTA and FQGNSA. The CDR3 loop reads CASRGQGIIYGYTF. CDR3 DNA: TGTGCCAGCAGGGGACAGGGGATTATCTATGGCTACACCTTC.

This clonotype was seen a few times. Here the CDR3 reads CASSQEEGDRRTEAFF. CDR3 DNA sequence: TGCGCCAGCAGCCAAGAGGAGGGAGACAGACGGACTGAAGCTTTCTTT. J is TRBJ1-1 and V is TRBV4-3, with a weak D call TRBD1 (5 bases). V lost 0 bases to trimming and J lost 5 bases, with 16 bases between them. The CDR3 totals 16 residues. Germline V gene data show CDR1 as LGHNA and CDR2 as YSLEER.

The chain employs TRBV12-3 or TRBV12-4 and TRBJ2-3; TRBD1 might be the D (6 bases). There are 16 residues in the CDR3. Between the trimmed V and J ends, which lost 6 bases and 4 bases, there was a span of 20 bases. The CDR3 region has the DNA TGTGCCAGCAGCCGTACGGCCACAGGGCGGCCAGATACGCAGTATTTT. It translates to CASSRTATGRPDTQYF.

The V call is TRBV12-3 or TRBV12-4, the J call TRBJ1-1, with D maybe TRBD1 (6 bases). The V end lost 6 bases, the J end lost 8 bases, and 10 bases lay between the germline ends. The CDR3 loop spans 11 amino acids. Here the CDR3 reads CASSLDREAFF. The CDR3 region has the DNA TGTGCCAGCAGCCTAGACAGGGAAGCTTTCTTT.

This clonotype was observed a handful of times. The rearrangement joins TRBV6-2 or TRBV6-3 to TRBJ1-5; D gene ambiguous. CDR3 size: 12 residues. The germline V gene has CDR1 MNHEY and CDR2 SVGEGT. V lost 0 bases, J lost 10 bases, and 7 bases lay in between. CDR3 DNA sequence: TGTGCCAGCAGTTACTCGAGGTCCCCCCAGCATTTT. Its protein is CASSYSRSPQHF.

The rearrangement links TRBV20-1 to TRBJ1-5; D call uncertain. V was pared by 7 bases and J by 0 bases, with 10 bases between. This CDR3 contains 13 residues. Germline V gene sequence: CDR1 DFQATT, CDR2 SNEGSKA (reference sequence). The DNA for the CDR3 is TGCAGTGTATCCCCGGGTAGCAATCAGCCCCAGCATTTT. It translates to CSVSPGSNQPQHF.

The V call is TRBV7-9, the J call TRBJ1-1, with D possibly TRBD1 on 6 matching bases. Germline V gene sequence: CDR1 SEHNR, CDR2 FQNEAQ (reference sequence). The CDR3 has 16 residues. Between the trimmed V and J ends, which lost 5 bases and 4 bases, there was a span of 20 bases. CDR3 DNA: TGTGCCAGCAGCGCACGAAACAGGGCTTTCAGCACTGAAGCTTTCTTT. Protein: CASSARNRAFSTEAFF.

V and J are TRBV25-1 and TRBJ2-7; maybe TRBD1 (6 bases). Germline V lookup: CDR1 MGHDK, CDR2 SYGVNS. The CDR3 loop spans 13 amino acids. Trimming cost V 2 bases and J 4 bases, with 9 bases left between them. The DNA of the CDR3 is TGTGCCAGCAGTGAAGGGACACATTACGAGCAGTACTTC. This translates into CASSEGTHYEQYF.

The rearrangement links TRBV5-1 to TRBJ1-6; 12 nucleotides line up with TRBD1. This CDR3 region has 17 residues. The junction had 5 bases not matched to a gene; V was cut back by 0 bases and J by 7 bases. Per the germline V gene, CDR1 is SGHRS and CDR2 is YFSETQ. CDR3 region: CASSLEGQGAGNSPLHF. The CDR3 bases are TGCGCCAGCAGCTTGGAGGGACAGGGGGCCGGGAATTCACCCCTCCACTTT. Full variable domain (remainder filled in from reference TRBV5-1 and TRBJ1-6): KAGVTQTPRYLIKTRGQQVTLSCSPISGHRSVSWYQQTPGQGLQFLFEYFSETQRNKGNFPGRFSGRQFSNSRSEMNVSTLELGDSALYLCASSLEGQGAGNSPLHFGNGTRLTVT.

There are many counts of this clonotype. V usage is TRBV7-8 and J usage is TRBJ2-5; D remains unclear. The CDR3 sequence is 17 residues long. Germline V gives CDR1 SGHVS, CDR2 FQNEAQ. Between the trimmed V and J ends, which lost 5 bases and 2 bases, there was a span of 21 bases. CDR3 residues: CASSIDRVRNPQETQYF. The CDR3 DNA follows: TGTGCCAGCAGCATAGATCGGGTCCGAAACCCACAAGAGACCCAGTACTTC. The full variable domain, in which reference TRBV7-8 and TRBJ2-5 provide the parts outside the CDR3, is GAGVSQSPRYKVAKRGQDVALRCDPISGHVSLFWYQQALGQGPEFLTYFQNEAQLDKSGLPSDRFFAERPEGSVSTLKIQRTQQEDSAVYLCASSIDRVRNPQETQYFGPGTRLLVL.

The J gene is TRBJ2-5, the V gene TRBV9; a weak D match, TRBD1 (5 bases). CDR3 length equals 14 residues. Germline lookup yields CDR1 SGDLS and CDR2 YYNGEE. The germline V and J ends were trimmed by 3 bases and 4 bases, with 13 bases remaining between them. The CDR3 sequence is CASSALRGPETQYF. CDR3 DNA sequence: TGTGCCAGCAGCGCGCTTAGGGGCCCAGAGACCCAGTACTTC.

A few counts support this clonotype. This chain uses TRBV3-1 with TRBJ2-3, with 10 bases that match TRBD2. Germline CDR1 is LGHDT and CDR2 is YNNKEL (reference sequence). The CDR3 consists of 18 residues. Trimming removed 0 bases from V and 3 bases from J; junction bases left unmatched: 9. The CDR3, as DNA: TGTGCCAGCAGCCAAGAAGCGGGGGGGCCGGGGAGGACAGATACGCAGTATTTT. As protein: CASSQEAGGPGRTDTQYF.

This clonotype was seen a few times. The chain links TRBV5-1 to TRBJ2-3, with 7 bases matching TRBD1. V was clipped by 1 base and J by 4 bases; unmatched bases: 6. CDR3 length equals 15 residues. Germline V CDR1 and CDR2: SGHRS, YFSETQ. In DNA, the CDR3 is TGCGCCAGCAGCTTGACGCCTGACAGGGCAGATACGCAGTATTTT. It codes for CASSLTPDRADTQYF. Full variable domain (outside the CDR3, taken from reference TRBV5-1 and TRBJ2-3): KAGVTQTPRYLIKTRGQQVTLSCSPISGHRSVSWYQQTPGQGLQFLFEYFSETQRNKGNFPGRFSGRQFSNSRSEMNVSTLELGDSALYLCASSLTPDRADTQYFGPGTRLTVL.

This clonotype came up many times. The rearrangement links TRBV12-3 or TRBV12-4 to TRBJ2-1; the match to TRBD2 covers 12 bases. V trimming: 7 bases; J trimming: 5 bases; junction bases outside the gene matches: 12. The CDR3 length is 17 residues. The CDR3 sequence: CASTPSASGGANNEQFF. DNA of the CDR3: TGTGCCAGCACCCCATCGGCTAGCGGGGGGGCCAACAATGAGCAGTTCTTC.

This clonotype came up a few times. This chain joins TRBV4-3 and TRBJ1-1; 7 nucleotides align to TRBD1. The germline gives CDR1 LGHNA, CDR2 YSLEER. Trimming at V came to 3 bases and at J to 1 base, leaving 5 bases not matched to a gene. The CDR3 consists of 15 residues. CDR3 amino acids: CASSHTWTGNTEAFF. The CDR3 DNA reads as TGCGCCAGCAGCCATACCTGGACAGGGAACACTGAAGCTTTCTTT.

This sequence joins TRBV7-2 and TRBJ2-7, with D perhaps TRBD1 or TRBD2 (6 bases each). The CDR3 contains 18 residues. The germline V gene encodes CDR1 SGHTA and CDR2 FQGNSA. The ends were cut back, 7 bases at V and 2 bases at J, with 27 bases in the middle. The CDR3 region is CASTRRGIGGGITYEQYF. CDR3 coding DNA: TGTGCCAGCACCCGAAGAGGTATTGGAGGGGGGATCACCTACGAGCAGTACTTC. The full variable domain, with the rest looked up from reference TRBV7-2 and TRBJ2-7, is GAGVSQSPSNKVTEKGKDVELRCDPISGHTALYWYRQSLGQGLEFLIYFQGNSAPDKSGLPSDRFSAERTGGSVSTLTIQRTQQEDSAVYLCASTRRGIGGGITYEQYFGPGTRLTVT.

A few counts support this clonotype. The rearrangement joins TRBV7-2 to TRBJ2-7; TRBD1 is a possible D gene (5 bases). CDR1 and CDR2 (germline): SGHTA, FQGNSA. The CDR3 is 12 amino acids. With 5 bases removed from V and 4 bases from J, the gap between germline ends came to 9 bases. The CDR3 reads CASSQNRYEQYF. For the CDR3, the DNA is TGTGCCAGCAGCCAGAACAGGTACGAGCAGTACTTC.

This clonotype was counted only a few times. V and J are TRBV6-5 and TRBJ2-3, with D possibly matching TRBD1 (5 bases). Germline CDR1 reads MNHEY; CDR2 reads SVGAGI. Trimming removed 5 bases at V and 2 bases at J, with 11 bases between. The CDR3 contains 14 residues. Written as DNA, the CDR3 is TGTGCCAGCAGTCTGGGGCCATACACAGATACGCAGTATTTT. Translating gives CASSLGPYTDTQYF.

The chain combines TRBV20-1 with TRBJ2-3, with 8 bases matching TRBD2. Germline V CDR1 and CDR2: DFQATT, SNEGSKA (reference sequence). The trim removed 0 bases at V and 3 bases at J, leaving 2 bases unmatched. The CDR3 is 14 residues long. The CDR3 nucleotides read TGCAGTGCTAGAGAGGTAGCGGGGACAGATACGCAGTATTTT. This sequence encodes CSAREVAGTDTQYF.